This is a list of T cell receptor beta chains from one sample in a study of identical twins. TCRdb ran MiXCR on the 5' RACE reads and lists one entry per CDR3 protein. The profile shows 460,000 or so distinct CDR3 sequences, approximately 15% of them singletons. These data were also filed under a second study, of yellow fever vaccine responses in identical twins.

Sequenced input: CD4+ T cells sorted from blood. These receptor sequences come from a woman aged 18-29 years in good health. The CDR3 runs from the conserved cysteine through the conserved F or W.

TRBV28 | CASYGAVSYEQYF
TRBV20-1 | CSATGAETQYF
TRBV5-1 | CASSSGGRTLNNEQFF
TRBV4-1 | CASSQVLATDTQYF
TRBV28 | CASSRPGGKTYEQYF
TRBV3-1 | CASSETVQETQYF
TRBV14 | CASSPKIGEKLFF
TRBV20-1 | CSCQEPGRKNTEAFF
TRBV5-1 | CASSPGSSGTQETQYF
TRBV7-3 | CASSLEVSDTQYF
TRBV12-3/TRBV12-4 | CASSLAALAGIQETQYF
TRBV5-6 | CASSLGQGVRAYEQYF
TRBV7-9 | CASSPRTGSETQYF
TRBV12-3/TRBV12-4 | CASRSIAKLTDTQYF
TRBV27 | CASSLKGRGF
TRBV6-2/TRBV6-3 | CASNRIPDNYGYTF
TRBV6-2/TRBV6-3 | CASSYSRQGRAADTQYF
TRBV2 | CASRSPRDRGSHEQFF
TRBV24-1 | CAMPWGEDTGELFF
TRBV29-1 | CSVVGSEETQYF
TRBV30 | CAWSPYRAGELFF
TRBV20-1 | CSARDRSRGYGYTF
TRBV10-2 | CASRDGPYEQYF
TRBV3-1 | CASSQDSTGVSPLYEQYF